This note documents a single TCR beta chain sequence. Original methodology: Reference gene primer amplification in the assay estimated nucleated cell counts. Sequencing was performed with immunoSEQ multiplex PCR; in TCRdb, only in-frame clones are kept and a portion is missing. D and trimming come from the DNA, and the V and J calls and clone size come from that table. The repertoire has under 250,000 clones, about 88% of them found once; the top ten carry roughly a sixth. These data originate in a study of blood T cell repertoires in COVID-19. Background on the study: PBMCs, B-cell-depleted T cells, or T cells provided the cDNA or gDNA that made up the material.

This CDR3 region has 16 residues. From germline, CDR1 is ENHRY and CDR2 SYGVKD. V shed 5 bases and J shed 4 bases, with 15 bases lying between them. The rearrangement joins TRBV10-3 to TRBJ1-6; tentatively, D is TRBD1 (6 bases). This receptor was obtained from a man between 45 and 60 years old with COVID-19, enrolled during active disease. Sequencing was carried out using peripheral blood. The CDR3 DNA follows: TGTGCCATCAGTTTAACCGGGACACAGTATAATTCACCCCTCCACTTT. It translates to CAISLTGTQYNSPLHF.